The rows below give T cell receptor beta chains drawn from one sample of a study of blood T cell repertoires in COVID-19. Method: immunoSEQ multiplex PCR; TCRdb's copy keeps in-frame clones and lacks some. The table has around 70,000 clones, 70% to 90% seen once. Sequencing used peripheral blood. Receptor source: a human donor in a cohort sampled during active COVID-19. CDR3s include the opening cysteine and the closing phenylalanine or tryptophan. Fields, in order: J gene, V gene, D gene, clone size, CDR3 DNA, CDR3 protein. A D gene is named only where the DNA matches it firmly. A row's size may be missing; if present it is once, few, many or a size class.

J gene: TRBJ2-2
V gene: TRBV27
D gene: NA
clone size: few
CDR3 DNA: TGTGCCAGCAGTCTCTGGGAGCCGGCGACCCTCGCGAACACCGGGGAGCTGTTTTTT
CDR3 protein: CASSLWEPATLANTGELFF

J gene: TRBJ1-6
V gene: TRBV7-2
D gene: TRBD1
clone size: NA
CDR3 DNA: TGTGCCAGCAGCGCCAGGGGGCCGACAGGGGGCAATTCACCCCTCCACTTT
CDR3 protein: CASSARGPTGGNSPLHF

J gene: TRBJ1-1
V gene: TRBV2
D gene: NA
clone size: NA
CDR3 DNA: TGTGCCAGCAGTACCGGTCCCCCGGGGGACACTGAAGCTTTCTTT
CDR3 protein: CASSTGPPGDTEAFF

J gene: TRBJ2-7
V gene: TRBV6-5
D gene: TRBD1
clone size: once
CDR3 DNA: TGTGCCAGCGATCCCCGGACAGGCCGAGAGCAGTACTTC
CDR3 protein: CASDPRTGREQYF

J gene: TRBJ2-2
V gene: TRBV5-1
D gene: NA
clone size: NA
CDR3 DNA: TGCGCCAGCAGCTTGCGAGCCCCAAACACCGGGGAGCTGTTTTTT
CDR3 protein: CASSLRAPNTGELFF

J gene: TRBJ1-2
V gene: TRBV6-6
D gene: NA
clone size: NA
CDR3 DNA: TGTGCCAGCAGCCCACCGGAGGGTGTCTATGGCTACACCTTC
CDR3 protein: CASSPPEGVYGYTF

J gene: TRBJ2-5
V gene: TRBV10-3
D gene: NA
clone size: NA
CDR3 DNA: TGTGCCATCAGTGAAGGGGCACTAGGGGGAGAGACCCAGTACTTC
CDR3 protein: CAISEGALGGETQYF

J gene: TRBJ1-2
V gene: TRBV7-2
D gene: TRBD1
clone size: NA
CDR3 DNA: TGTGCCAGCAGCTTAGCCCCGACAGGGGGCTTTGGCTACACCTTC
CDR3 protein: CASSLAPTGGFGYTF

J gene: TRBJ1-1
V gene: TRBV5-4
D gene: NA
clone size: NA
CDR3 DNA: TGTGCCAGCAGCCAGGGCGCTGACAGCAAGAACACTGAAGCTTTCTTT
CDR3 protein: CASSQGADSKNTEAFF

J gene: TRBJ2-6
V gene: TRBV7-9
D gene: NA
clone size: NA
CDR3 DNA: TGTGCCAGCCCAGAACAGGGCTCTGGGGCCAACGTCCTGACTTTC
CDR3 protein: CASPEQGSGANVLTF

J gene: TRBJ2-1
V gene: TRBV2
D gene: TRBD1
clone size: NA
CDR3 DNA: TGTGCCAGCAGTGAGGGACAGCTCAATGAGCAGTTCTTC
CDR3 protein: CASSEGQLNEQFF

J gene: TRBJ2-1
V gene: TRBV24-1
D gene: NA
clone size: NA
CDR3 DNA: TGTGCCACCAGTGACTTGTCGGCGGGGAATCTCAATGAGCAGTTCTTC
CDR3 protein: CATSDLSAGNLNEQFF

J gene: TRBJ1-4
V gene: TRBV28
D gene: TRBD1
clone size: NA
CDR3 DNA: TGTGCCAGTCGCCTCGGGACAGCTAATGAAAAACTGTTTTTT
CDR3 protein: CASRLGTANEKLFF

J gene: TRBJ2-7
V gene: TRBV10-3
D gene: NA
clone size: NA
CDR3 DNA: TGTGCCATCAGTGAGTCCGGGGCCGAGACTAGTCAGTACTTC
CDR3 protein: CAISESGAETSQYF

J gene: TRBJ1-5
V gene: TRBV19
D gene: NA
clone size: NA
CDR3 DNA: TGTGCCAGTAGGCCAGGACAGAGCAATCAGCCCCAGCATTTT
CDR3 protein: CASRPGQSNQPQHF

J gene: TRBJ2-7
V gene: TRBV7-2
D gene: NA
clone size: NA
CDR3 DNA: TGTGCCAGCAGCCTCTCCTACGAGCATAACCGGGACTTC
CDR3 protein: CASSLSYEHNRDF

J gene: TRBJ2-1
V gene: TRBV27
D gene: TRBD1
clone size: NA
CDR3 DNA: TGTGCCAGCAGTTTATCCCTGGGACAGGGGGTGGATGAGCAGTTCTTC
CDR3 protein: CASSLSLGQGVDEQFF

J gene: TRBJ1-1
V gene: TRBV5-5
D gene: NA
clone size: NA
CDR3 DNA: TGTGCCAGCAGCTTTGTCGTTGCGGGGGACACTGAAGCTTTCTTT
CDR3 protein: CASSFVVAGDTEAFF

J gene: TRBJ2-5
V gene: TRBV18
D gene: NA
clone size: NA
CDR3 DNA: TGTGCCAGCTCACCCCAGGGGATTCAAGAGACCCAGTACTTC
CDR3 protein: CASSPQGIQETQYF

J gene: TRBJ1-1
V gene: TRBV23-1
D gene: NA
clone size: NA
CDR3 DNA: TGCGCCAGCAGTCAGAAAAACAGGGTGATGAACACTGAAGCTTTCTTT
CDR3 protein: CASSQKNRVMNTEAFF

J gene: TRBJ2-7
V gene: TRBV6-5
D gene: TRBD2
clone size: NA
CDR3 DNA: TGTGCCAGCAGCCCCACTAGCGGGGATACCTACGAGCAGTACTTC
CDR3 protein: CASSPTSGDTYEQYF

J gene: TRBJ1-1
V gene: TRBV28
D gene: NA
clone size: NA
CDR3 DNA: TGTGCCAGCAGTTATGACAGACGGACTGAAGCTTTCTTT
CDR3 protein: CASSYDRRTEAFF

J gene: TRBJ2-1
V gene: TRBV18
D gene: TRBD2
clone size: NA
CDR3 DNA: TGTGCCAGCTCACCCGTGCTAGCGGACTACAATGAGCAGTTCTTC
CDR3 protein: CASSPVLADYNEQFF

J gene: TRBJ1-2
V gene: TRBV18
D gene: TRBD1
clone size: NA
CDR3 DNA: TGTGCCAGCTCACCCGGTACAGGGGGCGAGGGCTACACCTTC
CDR3 protein: CASSPGTGGEGYTF

J gene: TRBJ1-5
V gene: TRBV5-5
D gene: TRBD1
clone size: NA
CDR3 DNA: TGTGCCAGCAGCCCCGACAGGGGGAATCAGCCCCAGCATTTT
CDR3 protein: CASSPDRGNQPQHF

J gene: TRBJ2-7
V gene: TRBV21-1
D gene: NA
clone size: NA
CDR3 DNA: TGTGCCTCACTCTGGACGGGGACCTACGAGCAGTACTTC
CDR3 protein: CASLWTGTYEQYF

J gene: TRBJ2-3
V gene: TRBV10-3
D gene: NA
clone size: NA
CDR3 DNA: TGTGCCATCCGCGGAGTATTTTCGACAGATACGCAGTATTTT
CDR3 protein: CAIRGVFSTDTQYF

J gene: TRBJ1-4
V gene: TRBV4-3
D gene: NA
clone size: once
CDR3 DNA: TGCGCCAGCAGCCAAGATGTCTTACTCTCTAATGAAAAACTGTTTTTT
CDR3 protein: CASSQDVLLSNEKLFF

J gene: TRBJ1-3
V gene: TRBV2
D gene: NA
clone size: NA
CDR3 DNA: TGTGCCAGCATCAAAAAGGGCGGAGGCACCATATATTTT
CDR3 protein: CASIKKGGGTIYF

J gene: TRBJ2-7
V gene: TRBV3-1/TRBV3-2
D gene: TRBD2
clone size: NA
CDR3 DNA: TGTGCCAGCAGCCAAGACTCAGAAATGCCCGGGACAGCTAGCGGGGGTGGTGGCGAGCAGTACTTC
CDR3 protein: CASSQDSEMPGTASGGGGEQYF

J gene: TRBJ2-7
V gene: TRBV5-4
D gene: NA
clone size: NA
CDR3 DNA: TGTGCCAGCAGCTTGGACGGGAGACCCTACGAGCAGTACTTC
CDR3 protein: CASSLDGRPYEQYF

J gene: TRBJ1-5
V gene: TRBV6-2/TRBV6-3
D gene: NA
clone size: NA
CDR3 DNA: TGTGCCAGCAGTTACTTGGGCCAGCGCAATCAGCCCCAGCATTTT
CDR3 protein: CASSYLGQRNQPQHF

J gene: TRBJ2-7
V gene: TRBV7-6
D gene: NA
clone size: once
CDR3 DNA: TGTGCCAGCAGCATCAATACAGGGTTGGACGAGCAGTACTTC
CDR3 protein: CASSINTGLDEQYF

J gene: TRBJ1-2
V gene: TRBV6-5
D gene: NA
clone size: few
CDR3 DNA: TGTGCCAGCAGCGACCAGGGTCTTGGCTACACCTTC
CDR3 protein: CASSDQGLGYTF

J gene: TRBJ1-1
V gene: TRBV5-5
D gene: TRBD1
clone size: NA
CDR3 DNA: TGTGCCAGCAGCCCGGGGACAGGGCTTGAAGCTTTCTTT
CDR3 protein: CASSPGTGLEAFF

J gene: TRBJ1-2
V gene: TRBV6-5
D gene: TRBD1
clone size: NA
CDR3 DNA: TGTGCCAGCAGTTCCTCCTGGGCAGGGGGCTTTGGCTACACCTTC
CDR3 protein: CASSSSWAGGFGYTF

J gene: TRBJ2-7
V gene: TRBV3-1/TRBV3-2
D gene: NA
clone size: NA
CDR3 DNA: TGTGCCAGCAGCCACGGGGGCGAGCAGTACTTC
CDR3 protein: CASSHGGEQYF

J gene: TRBJ2-2
V gene: TRBV19
D gene: NA
clone size: few
CDR3 DNA: TGTGCCAGTAGTTGGGGGGACGGGGAGCTGTTTTTT
CDR3 protein: CASSWGDGELFF

J gene: TRBJ1-2
V gene: TRBV4-3
D gene: NA
clone size: NA
CDR3 DNA: TGCGCCAGCAGCCAAGATCGGGAATCGGTTGGCTACACCTTC
CDR3 protein: CASSQDRESVGYTF

J gene: TRBJ1-5
V gene: TRBV28
D gene: NA
clone size: NA
CDR3 DNA: TGTGCCAGCAGATACGGGACTCAGTCGGGCGGGAGCCAGCCCCAGCATTTT
CDR3 protein: CASRYGTQSGGSQPQHF

J gene: TRBJ2-3
V gene: TRBV6-5
D gene: NA
clone size: NA
CDR3 DNA: TGTGCCAGCAGTTACGCCGGAGATACGCAGTATTTT
CDR3 protein: CASSYAGDTQYF

J gene: TRBJ2-7
V gene: TRBV6-5
D gene: NA
clone size: NA
CDR3 DNA: TGTGCCAGCAGTTACTCACAGGGCTACGAGCAGTACTTC
CDR3 protein: CASSYSQGYEQYF

J gene: TRBJ1-2
V gene: TRBV19
D gene: NA
clone size: NA
CDR3 DNA: TGTGCCAGTAGTATTGGTTGGAGGGGAGGTGGCTACACCTTC
CDR3 protein: CASSIGWRGGGYTF

J gene: TRBJ1-4
V gene: TRBV24-1
D gene: NA
clone size: NA
CDR3 DNA: TGTGCCACCAGTGATTTGCTGCTGAGGAATGAAAAACTGTTTTTT
CDR3 protein: CATSDLLLRNEKLFF

J gene: TRBJ1-4
V gene: TRBV9
D gene: NA
clone size: NA
CDR3 DNA: TGTGCCAGCAGCCCTCGGGGTAGGGGGGGCGAAAAACTGTTTTTT
CDR3 protein: CASSPRGRGGEKLFF

J gene: TRBJ2-5
V gene: TRBV7-3
D gene: NA
clone size: NA
CDR3 DNA: TGTGCCAGCAGCTTAAATGTGGCGCAGGGTCGGGAGACCCAGTACTTC
CDR3 protein: CASSLNVAQGRETQYF

J gene: TRBJ2-3
V gene: TRBV6-1
D gene: NA
clone size: NA
CDR3 DNA: TGTGCCAGCAGTGAAGCTCCGTATAGCACAGATACGCAGTATTTT
CDR3 protein: CASSEAPYSTDTQYF

J gene: TRBJ2-7
V gene: TRBV7-2
D gene: NA
clone size: once
CDR3 DNA: TGTGCCAGCAGCTTAGAGGGGTTGCGCTCCTACGAGCAGTACTTC
CDR3 protein: CASSLEGLRSYEQYF

J gene: TRBJ1-5
V gene: TRBV4-1
D gene: NA
clone size: medium-sized
CDR3 DNA: TGCGCCAGCAGCCCTCAACAGGACGGGCCCTATCAGCCCCAGCATTTT
CDR3 protein: CASSPQQDGPYQPQHF

J gene: TRBJ1-1
V gene: TRBV5-1
D gene: NA
clone size: NA
CDR3 DNA: TGCGCCAGCAGCTTTACAGCGGGTAACACTGAAGCTTTCTTT
CDR3 protein: CASSFTAGNTEAFF

J gene: TRBJ2-2
V gene: TRBV9
D gene: NA
clone size: NA
CDR3 DNA: TGTGCCAGCAGCGTAGCCCGCTCGAGTCCCACCGGGGAGCTGTTTTTT
CDR3 protein: CASSVARSSPTGELFF

J gene: TRBJ2-7
V gene: TRBV4-3
D gene: NA
clone size: NA
CDR3 DNA: TGCGCCAGCAGCCAAGAGATCGCGGGACAGCTGACGAGCTACGAGCAGTACTTC
CDR3 protein: CASSQEIAGQLTSYEQYF

J gene: TRBJ1-2
V gene: TRBV9
D gene: TRBD1
clone size: NA
CDR3 DNA: TGTGCCAGCAGCGTATGGGACAGGGGCCCTGGTGACTATGGCTACACCTTC
CDR3 protein: CASSVWDRGPGDYGYTF

J gene: TRBJ2-1
V gene: TRBV4-1
D gene: TRBD2
clone size: NA
CDR3 DNA: TGCGCCAGCAGCCAAGATGGGAGCGGGGGGGCCCTCAATGAGCAGTTCTTC
CDR3 protein: CASSQDGSGGALNEQFF